The clone carrying this T cell receptor (beta chain) has only a few counts. The data were taken from a study of cytomegalovirus exposure and HLA in healthy donors. The PCR made use of 60 Vbeta and 13 Jbeta primers. As originally analysed: Counted up in a later analysis, unique TCR beta chains came to about 80 million, with some 11 million shared. Assay: immunoSEQ multiplex PCR; the TCRdb copy retains only in-frame clones and omits some. V and J calls and clone size follow that table, whereas D and trimming were derived from the DNA. The data hold over 110,000 clones, with around 78% observed a single time. The sequenced sample was PBMCs. This TCR was sampled from a middle-aged woman in good health and CMV-seropositive.

The CDR3 sequence: CSVAGLAGQETQYF. In nucleotides, the CDR3 is TGCAGCGTAGCGGGACTAGCGGGCCAAGAGACCCAGTACTTC. The rearrangement links TRBV29-1 to TRBJ2-5; TRBD2 agrees at 12 bases. CDR1 is SQVTM and CDR2 is ANQGSEA in the germline V gene. The CDR3 contains 14 residues. V lost 6 bases and J lost 1; bases outside the gene matches: 3. Variable domain in full (rest from reference TRBV29-1 and TRBJ2-5): SAVISQKPSRDICQRGTSLTIQCQVDSQVTMMFWYRQQPGQSLTLIATANQGSEATYESGFVIDKFPISRPNLTFSTLTVSNMSPEDSSIYLCSVAGLAGQETQYFGPGTRLLVL.